The 29 T cell receptor beta chains listed next were all sequenced from one sample in a study of blood T cells in healthy people across ages. Combining a sample-barcoded 5' primer with a J-beta primer mix, a second PCR ran for roughly 6 to 11 cycles. TCRdb reprocessed the 5' RACE reads with MiXCR, giving one entry per CDR3 protein. The sample includes roughly 1.5 million distinct CDR3 sequences, roughly 43% seen only once; the top ten take just over 4%. Specimen: blood. Every receptor here comes from a woman in her late teens or twenties in good health.

This clonotype was seen a handful of times. The chain joins TRBV3-1 to TRBJ2-7; D is tentatively TRBD1 or TRBD2 (5 bases each). There are 15 residues in the CDR3. Germline V CDR1 and CDR2: LGHDT, YNNKEL (reference sequence). V lost 4 bases, J lost 1 base, and 14 bases lay in between. The CDR3 sequence: CASSLRLGESYEQYF. The CDR3 nucleotides are TGTGCCAGCAGCCTCCGACTGGGGGAGTCCTACGAGCAGTACTTC.

A few counts support this clonotype. The chain has TRBV7-9 and TRBJ2-5, with D possibly matching TRBD2 (5 bases). The CDR3 contains 14 residues. V was trimmed by 5 bases and J by 2 bases, leaving 12 bases between them. Per the germline V gene, CDR1 is SEHNR and CDR2 is FQNEAQ (reference sequence). The CDR3 DNA reads TGTGCCAGCAGCAACGGACGGACTCAAGAGACCCAGTACTTC. Amino acid sequence: CASSNGRTQETQYF.

Only a few counts were recorded for this clonotype. The J gene is TRBJ1-4, the V gene TRBV7-2; TRBD1 matches at 9 bases. Losses at the gene ends were 5 bases for V and 8 bases for J; bases not matched to a gene: 6. This CDR3 is built from 14 residues. Per the germline V gene, CDR1 is SGHTA and CDR2 is FQGNSA. This chain's CDR3 is CASSTGTGSEKLFF. The CDR3 DNA reads TGTGCCAGCAGCACCGGGACAGGGTCAGAAAAACTGTTTTTT.

This clonotype was detected a few times. This chain links TRBV10-3 with TRBJ1-2; D possibly corresponds to TRBD1 (5 bases). The CDR3 totals 12 residues. Trimming cost V 7 bases and J 8 bases, with 14 bases left between them. CDR1 is ENHRY, CDR2 SYGVKD, per germline. The CDR3 nucleotides are TGTGCCATCACCGACGGGGGTTTCGGCTACACCTTC. This translates into CAITDGGFGYTF.

This clonotype was found a few times. The chain employs TRBV28 and TRBJ1-2; the D gene is possibly TRBD1 (5 bases). The germline V gene has CDR1 MDHEN and CDR2 SYDVKM. The CDR3 totals 13 residues. Trimming cost V 7 bases and J 4 bases, with 13 bases left between them. The CDR3 DNA reads as TGTGCCAGCACCCCGGGACGGATCTATGGCTACACCTTC. This sequence encodes CASTPGRIYGYTF.

The chain carries TRBV7-9 and TRBJ2-1; 7 bases fit TRBD2. V dropped 7 bases and J dropped 3; count of bases not matched to a gene: 6. Germline V gene lookup returns CDR1 SEHNR and CDR2 FQNEAQ (reference sequence). The CDR3 spans 14 residues. The CDR3 nucleotides read TGTGCCAGCATTCGGGGGGAACTCTACAATGAGCAGTTCTTC. This encodes CASIRGELYNEQFF.

V usage is TRBV28 and J usage is TRBJ2-1; D could derive from TRBD1 or TRBD2 (5 bases each). In germline, CDR1 is MDHEN, CDR2 SYDVKM. Trimming took 3 bases from V and 8 from J, leaving 23 bases between them. The CDR3 has 17 residues. The CDR3 DNA is TGTGCCAGCAGTTTTGTGACGATAGTCGGGGCGGGCGATGAGCAGTTCTTC. It translates to CASSFVTIVGAGDEQFF.

This clonotype was counted a few times. The gene calls are TRBV4-3 and TRBJ2-7; 11 bases agree with TRBD2. Germline V gene lookup returns CDR1 LGHNA and CDR2 YSLEER. CDR3 length equals 17 residues. Trimming cost V 1 base and J 1 base; bases outside gene matches: 6. CDR3 sequence: CASSQVVAGGESYEQYF. The DNA for the CDR3 is TGCGCCAGCAGCCAAGTCGTAGCGGGAGGGGAGTCCTACGAGCAGTACTTC.

This clonotype turned up a few times. This chain links TRBV12-3 or TRBV12-4 with TRBJ2-3; no definite D call. This CDR3 contains 12 residues. V lost 3 bases and J 5 bases, leaving 6 bases between the germline ends. The CDR3 DNA reads TGTGCCAGCAGTTTTAGGCGAGATACGCAGTATTTT. Protein: CASSFRRDTQYF.

The rearrangement links TRBV10-3 to TRBJ1-1; 8 nucleotides align to TRBD1. Trimming took 8 bases from V and 8 from J; bases not matched to a gene: 4. This CDR3 contains 11 residues. Looked up from germline, CDR1 is ENHRY and CDR2 is SYGVKD. The CDR3 protein is CAIGDRGEAFF. DNA of the CDR3: TGTGCCATCGGAGACAGGGGCGAAGCTTTCTTT.

The gene calls are TRBV15 and TRBJ2-1; 9 bases line up with TRBD2. The CDR3 is made up of 17 amino acids. The germline gives CDR1 LNHNV, CDR2 YYDKDF (reference sequence). The ends lost 5 bases at V and 6 bases at J; junction bases unmatched: 14. The CDR3 loop reads CATSGRAGGSPFNEQFF. CDR3 nucleotide sequence: TGTGCCACCAGCGGAAGAGCGGGAGGATCTCCTTTCAATGAGCAGTTCTTC.

This clonotype occurred a few times. V usage is TRBV3-1 and J usage is TRBJ2-7; D perhaps matches TRBD2 (6 bases). Germline-derived CDR1 and CDR2 are LGHDT and YNNKEL (reference sequence). V shed 3 bases and J shed 0 bases, with 12 bases lying between them. The CDR3 contains 15 residues. The CDR3: CASSQGGSSSYEQYF. The CDR3 DNA sequence: TGTGCCAGCAGCCAGGGGGGTTCGAGCTCCTACGAGCAGTACTTC.

A remark on this clonotype: At one end, the junction sequence differs from germline, possibly due to a read error. This chain links TRBV5-1 with TRBJ2-5; D unresolved. Per the germline V gene, CDR1 is SGHRS and CDR2 is YFSETQ. The CDR3 has 13 amino acids. The chain's CDR3 is CAGSPSYQETQYF. The CDR3 bases are TGCGCCGGCAGCCCCTCCTACCAAGAGACCCAGTACTTC. Complete variable domain (other parts from reference TRBV5-1 and TRBJ2-5): KAGVTQTPRYLIKTRGQQVTLSCSPISGHRSVSWYQQTPGQGLQFLFEYFSETQRNKGNFPGRFSGRQFSNSRSEMNVSTLELGDSALYLCAGSPSYQETQYFGPGTRLLVL.

A single count supports this clonotype. V is TRBV4-1 and J is TRBJ2-7; D tentatively fits TRBD1 or TRBD2 (5 bases each). The length of the CDR3 is 18 residues. Between the trimmed V and J ends, which lost 0 bases and 7 bases, there was a span of 25 bases. Germline CDR1 reads MGHRA; CDR2 reads YSYEKL. The CDR3 is CASSQDGLPRGSYNEQYF. In nucleotides, the CDR3 is TGCGCCAGCAGCCAAGATGGGCTCCCGAGGGGATCCTACAATGAGCAGTACTTC.

The chain is built from TRBV7-6 and TRBJ1-4; D is ambiguous. This CDR3 comprises 13 residues. V lost 5 bases, J lost 8 bases, and 12 bases lay in between. The germline CDR1 and CDR2 sequences are SGHVS and FNYEAQ. CDR3 sequence reads: CASSEGGYEKLFF. CDR3 sequence (DNA): TGTGCCAGCAGCGAGGGCGGGTACGAAAAACTGTTTTTT.

This clonotype was recorded a few times. The CDR3 loop is CASSFTKGRDTQYF. CDR3 bases: TGTGCCAGCAGTTTCACGAAGGGGAGAGATACGCAGTATTTT. The gene calls are TRBV12-3 or TRBV12-4 and TRBJ2-3, with D perhaps TRBD1 or TRBD2 (5 bases each). The length of the CDR3 is 14 residues. Trimming took 3 bases from V and 5 from J, leaving 12 bases between them.

The V and J genes are TRBV2 and TRBJ2-4, with 9 bases identical to TRBD1. CDR1 and CDR2 (germline): SNHLY, FYNNEI. The CDR3 is 14 residues long. V was clipped by 6 bases and J by 13 bases; unmatched bases: 13. The CDR3: CASREGQGLYGQYF. In nucleotides, the CDR3 is TGTGCCAGCAGGGAGGGACAGGGACTCTACGGGCAGTACTTC.

This clonotype was counted a few times. V is TRBV9 and J is TRBJ1-1, with D perhaps matching TRBD1 (6 bases). The CDR3 loop spans 15 amino acids. V lost 1 base, J lost 1 base, and 11 bases lay in between. Germline loops: CDR1 SGDLS, CDR2 YYNGEE. The CDR3 here is CASSVTGLSNTEAFF. The CDR3 DNA is TGTGCCAGCAGCGTAACAGGGCTTTCGAACACTGAAGCTTTCTTT.

This clonotype was counted once. The chain couples TRBV7-3 to TRBJ1-1, with D perhaps matching TRBD1 (5 bases). The CDR3 totals 13 residues. The V gene's germline CDR1 is SGHTA and CDR2 FQGTGA. The V end lost 1 base, the J end lost 7 bases, and 10 bases lay between the germline ends. The CDR3 sequence is CASSLNFGGEAFF. In DNA, the CDR3 is TGTGCCAGCAGCTTAAATTTCGGGGGTGAAGCTTTCTTT.

This clonotype was observed at least ten times. This chain connects TRBV7-2 to TRBJ2-1, with D tentatively TRBD1 (5 bases). From germline, CDR1 is SGHTA and CDR2 FQGNSA. The CDR3 loop spans 13 amino acids. V lost 5 bases to trimming and J lost 9 bases, with 14 bases between them. The CDR3 here is CASSVGEFLEQFF. The CDR3 region has the DNA TGTGCCAGCAGCGTAGGGGAATTCCTTGAGCAGTTCTTC.

The V and J genes are TRBV21-1 and TRBJ1-1. TRBV21-1 is termed a pseudogene. The CDR3 contains 15 residues. The CDR3 here is CASSKGFGEDTEAFF. The CDR3 DNA is TGTGCCAGCAGCAAAGGATTCGGGGAAGACACTGAAGCTTTCTTT.

This clonotype was picked up one time. As DNA, the CDR3 is TGTGCCAGCAGCGATTCGGACAGGGGGCTTGGGCAGCCCCAGCATTTT. Translated: CASSDSDRGLGQPQHF. V and J are TRBV7-9 and TRBJ1-5; the match to TRBD1 covers 11 bases. V was clipped by 5 bases and J by 7 bases; unmatched bases: 10. This CDR3 is 16 amino acids long. The germline V gene encodes CDR1 SEHNR and CDR2 FQNEAQ (reference sequence).

This clonotype was observed a handful of times. The chain joins TRBV7-9 to TRBJ2-3; D unclear. In germline, CDR1 is SEHNR, CDR2 FQNEAQ (reference sequence). V lost 3 bases and J 2 bases, leaving 18 bases between the germline ends. The CDR3 is 17 residues long. The CDR3 DNA follows: TGTGCCAGCAGCTTTGGGAAAAATGAATGGAACACAGATACGCAGTATTTT. This gives the protein CASSFGKNEWNTDTQYF.

The chain has TRBV27 and TRBJ2-7, with 9 nucleotides matching TRBD2. This CDR3 has 15 residues. V lost 7 bases, J lost 3 bases, and 10 bases stayed unmatched. Germline CDR1 MNHEY, CDR2 SMNVEV (reference sequence). DNA of the CDR3: TGTGCCAGCAAGGGACTAGCAGGGGTAAACTACGAGCAGTACTTC. Amino acid sequence: CASKGLAGVNYEQYF.

This clonotype has more than one count but fewer than ten. The chain couples TRBV15 to TRBJ1-6; no clear D. Deletions cut 5 bases from V and 10 bases from J, with 6 bases between. This CDR3 spans 11 amino acids. Germline V gives CDR1 LNHNV, CDR2 YYDKDF (reference sequence). The CDR3 loop is CATSSGSPLHF. The CDR3 DNA reads TGTGCCACCAGCTCGGGATCACCCCTCCACTTT.

V gene TRBV7-2 combines with J gene TRBJ2-3, with D perhaps TRBD2 (6 bases). This CDR3 has 19 amino acids. The V gene lost 3 bases and the J gene lost 2 bases, with 24 bases spanning the gap. Germline V gene sequence: CDR1 SGHTA, CDR2 FQGNSA. CDR3 loop: CASSFSRGAGPYPTDTQYF. CDR3 nucleotide sequence: TGTGCCAGCAGCTTCTCCCGAGGAGCGGGTCCCTACCCCACAGATACGCAGTATTTT.

This clonotype came up a few times. This rearrangement joins TRBV7-2 to TRBJ1-4; 7 bases agree with TRBD1. CDR1 SGHTA and CDR2 FQGNSA come from the germline V gene. Trimming removed 5 bases from V and 8 bases from J; junction bases left unmatched: 11. The CDR3 runs to 15 residues. The CDR3 reads CASSLRQGPYEKLFF. In DNA, the CDR3 is TGTGCCAGCAGCCTTAGACAGGGACCGTACGAAAAACTGTTTTTT.

This clonotype was detected only a few times. The J gene is TRBJ2-6, the V gene TRBV29-1; weak D call: TRBD1 (5 bases). The CDR3 totals 17 residues. Trimming shortened V by 4 bases and J by 2 bases, and 18 bases separated the two germline ends. Germline V lookup: CDR1 SQVTM, CDR2 ANQGSEA. This CDR3 reads CSVVRDIGQPGANVLTF. CDR3 nucleotide sequence: TGCAGCGTTGTAAGGGATATTGGACAACCTGGGGCCAACGTCCTGACTTTC. Full variable domain (missing parts from reference TRBV29-1 and TRBJ2-6): SAVISQKPSRDICQRGTSLTIQCQVDSQVTMMFWYRQQPGQSLTLIATANQGSEATYESGFVIDKFPISRPNLTFSTLTVSNMSPEDSSIYLCSVVRDIGQPGANVLTFGAGSRLTVL.

The genes are TRBV20-1 and TRBJ2-5; 14 bases are shared with TRBD2. Judging by the DNA end, TRBJ2-7 fits better; the J call may be wrong. Germline V gene lookup returns CDR1 DFQATT and CDR2 SNEGSKA (reference sequence). The CDR3 is 15 amino acids. CDR3 residues: CSARTGLAGESEQYF. The CDR3 DNA sequence: TGCAGTGCTAGGACGGGACTAGCGGGGGAGAGCGAGCAGTACTTC.